Listed here are 14 T cell receptor beta chains from one sample, sequenced in a study of T cells after yellow fever vaccination. One entry per CDR3 protein results from TCRdb running MiXCR on the 5' RACE reads. The table records under 70,000 distinct CDR3 sequences, roughly 6.9% of them present only once. This sample comprised CD8+ T cells sorted from PBMCs, obtained on the day of the first yellow fever vaccination. These receptors all come from a man between 18 and 29 years old who received the YFV17D yellow fever vaccine.

This clonotype was seen a few times. The chain has TRBV4-3 and TRBJ2-1; 11 bases match TRBD2. V was pared by 1 base and J by 4 bases, with 12 bases of the junction left unmatched. Germline lookup yields CDR1 LGHNA and CDR2 YSLEER. The CDR3 length is 19 residues. CDR3 sequence (DNA): TGCGCCAGCAGCCAAGTGGCGGTAGCGGGGGGGCCCCTATACAATGAGCAGTTCTTC. Translation gives CASSQVAVAGGPLYNEQFF.

The V gene is TRBV7-9, the J gene TRBJ2-7; TRBD2 is a possible D gene (6 bases). The CDR3 runs 15 residues. Trimming removed 5 bases at V and 3 bases at J, with 17 bases between. Germline-derived CDR1 and CDR2 are SEHNR and FQNEAQ (reference sequence). The CDR3 DNA sequence: TGTGCCAGCAGCAGGGTCCAACTCGGGGGCTACGAGCAGTACTTC. Translated: CASSRVQLGGYEQYF.

The sample holds many counts of this clonotype. The chain recombines TRBV4-1 with TRBJ1-4; D gene unclear. With 2 bases removed from V and 10 bases from J, the gap between germline ends came to 14 bases. The germline V gene has CDR1 MGHRA and CDR2 YSYEKL. This CDR3 is 14 amino acids long. The CDR3 bases are TGCGCCAGCAGCCAACGAAACCTATATGGAAAACTGTTTTTT. Its translation is CASSQRNLYGKLFF.

Many counts were recorded for this clonotype. The J gene is TRBJ2-3, the V gene TRBV7-8, with a weak D call TRBD2 (6 bases). Trimming shortened V by 1 base and J by 0 bases, and 8 bases separated the two germline ends. The CDR3 is 15 residues long. The germline V gene encodes CDR1 SGHVS and CDR2 FQNEAQ. The CDR3 protein is CASSLGGTSTDTQYF. Written as DNA, the CDR3 is TGTGCCAGCAGCTTAGGGGGGACTAGCACAGATACGCAGTATTTT.

In this sample, this clonotype turned up many times. The V call is TRBV4-3, the J call TRBJ2-7, with D perhaps TRBD1 or TRBD2 (5 bases each). Germline V gene data show CDR1 as LGHNA and CDR2 as YSLEER. This CDR3 has 15 residues. V was cut by 4 bases and J by 2 bases, with 15 bases left in between. CDR3 sequence: CASSPVGSGPYEQYF. CDR3 bases: TGCGCCAGCAGCCCCGTAGGCTCGGGGCCCTACGAGCAGTACTTC.

This chain links TRBV5-1 with TRBJ2-7; D is ambiguous. Germline CDR1 is SGHRS and CDR2 is YFSETQ. The CDR3 spans 11 residues. The ends were cut back, 0 bases at V and 4 bases at J, with 2 bases in the middle. The CDR3 nucleotides read TGCGCCAGCAGCTTGGAGTACGAGCAGTACTTC. It specifies CASSLEYEQYF.

There are a few counts of this clonotype. This rearrangement joins TRBV4-3 to TRBJ2-7; D perhaps matches TRBD2 (6 bases). The CDR3 runs 16 residues. Germline CDR1 and CDR2: LGHNA and YSLEER. Trimming shortened V by 0 bases and J by 5 bases, and 17 bases separated the two germline ends. The chain's CDR3 is CASSQDGVEGSHEQYF. Here the CDR3 DNA reads TGCGCCAGCAGCCAAGATGGTGTGGAGGGGAGCCACGAGCAGTACTTC.

This clonotype appeared many times. The chain has TRBV6-5 and TRBJ1-2; TRBD1 agrees at 12 bases. J was trimmed by 4 bases and V by 8 bases; bases with no gene match: 2. The CDR3 is 13 residues long. Per the germline V gene, CDR1 is MNHEY and CDR2 is SVGAGI. CDR3 in DNA: TGTGCCAGCGGGACAGGGGGCTTCTATGGCTACACCTTC. It translates to CASGTGGFYGYTF.

This clonotype was seen only a few times. This chain links TRBV10-2 with TRBJ2-7, with TRBD1 identical over 9 bases. The CDR3 consists of 12 residues. The V segment lost 6 bases and the J segment 7 bases; nucleotides outside the gene matches: 4. Germline V gene sequence: CDR1 WSHSY, CDR2 SAAADI. CDR3 nucleotide sequence: TGCGCCAGCAGGGACAGGGGTGAGGAGCAGTACTTC. Amino acids: CASRDRGEEQYF.

This clonotype was seen a handful of times. The genes are TRBV20-1 and TRBJ2-7; 7 bases are a match to TRBD1. Losses at the gene ends were 1 base for V and 4 bases for J; bases not matched to a gene: 10. Germline lookup yields CDR1 DFQATT and CDR2 SNEGSKA (reference sequence). CDR3 length equals 15 residues. This CDR3 is CSARAGEGAGYEQYF. The CDR3 region has the DNA TGCAGTGCTAGAGCGGGCGAGGGGGCCGGTTACGAGCAGTACTTC.

This clonotype was seen ten or more times. The V call is TRBV13, the J call TRBJ1-6, with no clear D. This CDR3 comprises 14 residues. V lost 5 bases to trimming and J lost 7 bases, with 12 bases between them. Germline V gives CDR1 PRHDT, CDR2 FYEKMQ (reference sequence). The CDR3 sequence: CASSRRTANSPLHF. The DNA for the CDR3 is TGTGCCAGCAGCCGGAGGACGGCCAATTCACCCCTCCACTTT.

This clonotype has just a few counts. The CDR3 spells CASSNGDRENSPLHF. The CDR3 region has the DNA TGTGCCAGCAGTAACGGGGACAGGGAGAATTCACCCCTCCACTTT. The V gene is TRBV2, the J gene TRBJ1-6; 9 bases agree with TRBD1. This CDR3 has 15 amino acids. With 5 bases clipped from V and 7 bases from J, the junction kept 6 bases outside the gene matches. Germline lookup yields CDR1 SNHLY and CDR2 FYNNEI.

There are many counts of this clonotype. The V call is TRBV4-1, the J call TRBJ2-5; no reliable D call. CDR1 is MGHRA and CDR2 is YSYEKL in the germline V gene. Trimming pared 0 bases from V and 0 bases from J, leaving 8 bases between. The CDR3 has 15 residues. The CDR3 is CASSQDPTDQETQYF. CDR3 DNA: TGCGCCAGCAGCCAAGATCCAACGGACCAAGAGACCCAGTACTTC.

Only a few counts were recorded for this clonotype. The DNA of the CDR3 is TGTGCCAGCAGCCCCCAGACTAGTCGGGGGGCAGATACGCAGTATTTT. Translating gives CASSPQTSRGADTQYF. The rearrangement joins TRBV7-2 to TRBJ2-3, with 7 positions matching TRBD2. V lost 5 bases and J lost 4; bases outside the gene matches: 12. The germline V gene encodes CDR1 SGHTA and CDR2 FQGNSA. The CDR3 spans 16 residues.